Each of the 22 T cell receptor beta chains below was sequenced from the same sample in a study of molecular identifiers for immune sequencing clone quantification. In TCRdb, the PCR reads were re-called with MiXCR into one record per CDR3 protein. There are around 480,000 distinct CDR3 sequences in the sample; under 30% occur only once, and around 0.78% lies in the top ten. The specimen sequenced was naive CD8+ T cells from blood, with Jurkat cell RNA spiked in. Subset defined: FACS-sorted CD8+CD4-CCR7+CD45RA+ naive T cells. These receptors were taken from a human donor in good health. Some libraries in this study had Jurkat cell RNA spiked in.

The CDR3 loop is CASVERTAYRSSTDTQYF. CDR3 DNA: TGTGCCAGCGTAGAAAGGACAGCCTATAGATCTAGCACAGATACGCAGTATTTT. The chain joins TRBV2 to TRBJ2-3; D might be TRBD1 (6 bases). CDR1 is SNHLY, CDR2 FYNNEI, per germline. The CDR3 covers 18 residues. V lost 8 bases and J 0 bases, leaving 24 bases between the germline ends.

This clonotype was found a few times. This chain connects TRBV20-1 to TRBJ1-5; 7 positions match TRBD1. The CDR3 has 16 amino acids. Germline V gives CDR1 DFQATT, CDR2 SNEGSKA (reference sequence). J lost 6 bases, V lost 1 base, and 12 bases had no gene match. CDR3 residues: CSARARTGPGGQPQHF. The DNA of the CDR3 is TGCAGTGCTAGAGCGAGGACAGGCCCCGGGGGTCAGCCCCAGCATTTT.

The rearrangement joins TRBV28 to TRBJ1-6; TRBD1 matches 8 bases. Germline V gene data show CDR1 as MDHEN and CDR2 as SYDVKM. V trimming: 11 bases; J trimming: 5 bases; junction bases outside the gene matches: 8. The length of the CDR3 is 14 residues. The CDR3 DNA follows: TGTGCCTTTAGGGGGACAGGAGATAATTCACCCCTCCACTTT. This gives the protein CAFRGTGDNSPLHF.

This clonotype was observed at least ten times. This chain links TRBV4-3 with TRBJ2-7, with D perhaps given as TRBD1 or TRBD2 (5 bases each). CDR1 LGHNA and CDR2 YSLEER come from the germline V gene. V was pared by 3 bases and J by 6 bases, with 21 bases between. The CDR3 runs to 16 residues. DNA for the CDR3: TGCGCCAGCAGCCAGGCCCGGACTGGGGGAACTACCGAGCAGTACTTC. This translates into CASSQARTGGTTEQYF.

This clonotype has just a few counts. The chain recombines TRBV25-1 with TRBJ2-5; 8 nucleotides match TRBD2. Germline V gene data show CDR1 as MGHDK and CDR2 as SYGVNS. Trimming removed 4 bases from V and 4 bases from J; junction bases left unmatched: 14. The CDR3 has 17 residues. The CDR3 DNA reads as TGTGCCAGCAGTGGGGTAAAGCGGGAGTCGACCGGAGAGACCCAGTACTTC. Its protein product is CASSGVKRESTGETQYF. The full variable domain, with the rest looked up from reference TRBV25-1 and TRBJ2-5, is EADIYQTPRYLVIGTGKKITLECSQTMGHDKMYWYQQDPGMELHLIHYSYGVNSTEKGDLSSESTVSRIRTEHFPLTLESARPSHTSQYLCASSGVKRESTGETQYFGPGTRLLVL.

This chain links TRBV27 with TRBJ2-5, with 10 bases aligning to TRBD2. The CDR3 runs 13 residues. CDR1 and CDR2 (germline): MNHEY, SMNVEV (reference sequence). The junction had 7 bases not matched to a gene; V was cut back by 10 bases and J by 5 bases. CDR3 protein: CATVAGGGETQYF. Here the CDR3 DNA reads TGTGCCACCGTAGCGGGAGGAGGTGAGACCCAGTACTTC.

Many counts were recorded for this clonotype. The chain's CDR3 is CASSLVVAGGPGANVLTF. The CDR3 region has the DNA TGTGCCAGCAGCTTAGTTGTAGCGGGAGGGCCTGGGGCCAACGTCCTGACTTTC. The chain has TRBV7-2 and TRBJ2-6; 11 bases fit TRBD2. CDR1 SGHTA and CDR2 FQGNSA come from the germline V gene. Unmatched junction bases numbered 4, after V lost 1 base and J lost 2 bases. The CDR3 runs 18 residues.

The rearrangement uses TRBV9 and TRBJ1-1, with D maybe TRBD1 (5 bases). With 4 bases removed from V and 11 bases from J, the gap between germline ends came to 18 bases. This CDR3 contains 13 residues. Germline CDR1 is SGDLS and CDR2 is YYNGEE. The CDR3 spells CASSPGTDAEAFF. The CDR3, as DNA: TGTGCCAGCAGCCCTGGGACGGACGCCGAGGCTTTCTTT.

For this clonotype: Given a much more abundant clone one base away, this may be a read error. The CDR3 DNA reads TGTGCCAGCAGTTTAAGGGCCAGGGCGGTTGAAAAACTGTTTTTT. This encodes CASSLRARAVEKLFF. The rearrangement joins TRBV12-3 or TRBV12-4 to TRBJ1-4; TRBD1 might be the D (5 bases). The CDR3 is made up of 15 amino acids. The germline V and J ends were trimmed by 2 bases and 7 bases, with 14 bases remaining between them.

For this clonotype: A much bigger clone sits one base away, suggesting this may be a read error. This chain connects TRBV7-8 to TRBJ2-3; D might be TRBD1 (5 bases). Between the trimmed V and J ends, which lost 7 bases and 6 bases, there was a span of 17 bases. Germline lookup yields CDR1 SGHVS and CDR2 FQNEAQ. This CDR3 spans 14 amino acids. The CDR3, as DNA: TGTGCCAGCAAGACAGCTCGGAAAGAGGATACGCAGTATTTT. It translates to CASKTARKEDTQYF.

This chain joins TRBV7-6 and TRBJ2-1; TRBD2 agrees at 7 bases. Trimming removed 5 bases from V and 6 bases from J; junction bases left unmatched: 1. This CDR3 region has 12 residues. In germline, CDR1 is SGHVS, CDR2 FNYEAQ. CDR3 coding DNA: TGTGCCAGCAGCGGACTAGTCAATGAGCAGTTCTTC. Its translation: CASSGLVNEQFF.

There are many counts of this clonotype. The rearrangement joins TRBV28 to TRBJ1-1, with 7 bases matching TRBD1. Germline CDR1 MDHEN, CDR2 SYDVKM. This CDR3 comprises 14 residues. J gave up 1 base and V 2 bases, and 1 base lay outside the gene matches. The CDR3 reads CASSLEGANTEAFF. In DNA form, the CDR3 reads TGTGCCAGCAGTTTAGAGGGGGCGAACACTGAAGCTTTCTTT.

Comment on this clonotype: The conserved final phenylalanine or tryptophan is absent from the CDR3, which likely points to a read error. The V call is TRBV28, the J call TRBJ1-4; TRBD1 matches at 9 bases. V trimming: 0 bases; J trimming: 13 bases; junction bases outside the gene matches: 9. The CDR3 totals 15 residues. Germline CDR1 reads MDHEN; CDR2 reads SYDVKM. In nucleotides, the CDR3 is TGTGCCAGCAGTTTATGGGGGACAGGGTGGAACGGACTGTTTTTA. Translating gives CASSLWGTGWNGLFL.

This clonotype was recorded a few times. CDR3 amino acids: CASSYLAGGSGELFF. The CDR3 DNA reads as TGTGCCAGCAGCTATCTAGCGGGAGGATCCGGGGAGCTGTTTTTT. The chain is built from TRBV7-3 and TRBJ2-2, with 11 positions matching TRBD2. V gave up 4 bases and J gave up 6 bases; unmatched junction bases: 4. This CDR3 spans 15 amino acids. In germline, CDR1 is SGHTA, CDR2 FQGTGA. The complete variable domain, with remaining parts taken from reference TRBV7-3 and TRBJ2-2, reads GAGVSQTPSNKVTEKGKYVELRCDPISGHTALYWYRQSLGQGPEFLIYFQGTGAADDSGLPNDRFFAVRPEGSVSTLKIQRTERGDSAVYLCASSYLAGGSGELFFGEGSRLTVL.

The chain recombines TRBV20-1 with TRBJ2-1, with 8 bases that match TRBD2. Germline V gene sequence: CDR1 DFQATT, CDR2 SNEGSKA (reference sequence). The V gene end was trimmed by 6 bases and the J gene end by 9 bases; junction bases not matched to a gene: 19. The CDR3 covers 16 residues. The CDR3 bases are TGCAGTGCGCAACCGCCCGGGACTAGAGGGTTAGGTGAGCAGTTCTTC. Translated: CSAQPPGTRGLGEQFF.

CDR3 protein: CASSRDTFNYGYTF. The CDR3, as DNA: TGTGCCAGCAGCCGGGACACCTTTAACTATGGCTACACCTTC. V is TRBV6-2 or TRBV6-3 and J is TRBJ1-2, with D perhaps TRBD1 (6 bases). Per germline, CDR1 MNHEY and CDR2 SVGEGT. CDR3 length: 14 residues. V dropped 6 bases and J dropped 1 base, with 12 bases sitting between them.

The genes are TRBV13 and TRBJ2-5; 10 bases align to TRBD2. CDR1 and CDR2 from the germline V gene are PRHDT and FYEKMQ (reference sequence). The CDR3 contains 17 residues. Trimming at V came to 5 bases and at J to 2 bases, leaving 11 bases not matched to a gene. The CDR3 is CASSPWTSGDQQETQYF. CDR3 bases: TGTGCCAGCAGCCCTTGGACTAGCGGCGACCAGCAAGAGACCCAGTACTTC.

This clonotype was found a few times. Here the CDR3 DNA reads TGTGCCAGCAGTTACTTCGGCAGGAACACTGAAGCTTTCTTT. Its translation is CASSYFGRNTEAFF. V gene TRBV6-2 or TRBV6-3 combines with J gene TRBJ1-1; D is uncertain. The CDR3 length is 14 residues. The germline V gene has CDR1 MNHEY and CDR2 SVGEGT. The V and J ends lost 1 base and 1 base respectively, with 7 bases between them.

This clonotype was observed at least ten times. The genes are TRBV27 and TRBJ2-3, with D unclear. V was trimmed by 5 bases and J by 3 bases, leaving 9 bases between them. The CDR3 has 13 residues. The V gene's germline CDR1 is MNHEY and CDR2 SMNVEV (reference sequence). The CDR3 sequence: CASSARSTDTQYF. The DNA of the CDR3 is TGTGCCAGCAGTGCCCGTAGTACAGATACGCAGTATTTT.

This clonotype was seen more than once but under ten times. The genes are TRBV19 and TRBJ2-7, with TRBD2 matching over 8 bases. The CDR3 runs 15 residues. Trimming removed 5 bases from V and 6 bases from J; junction bases left unmatched: 12. CDR1 is LNHDA and CDR2 is SQIVND in the germline V gene (reference sequence). CDR3 bases: TGTGCCAGTAGTGTACTAGCGGTTCCCCCCCGCGAGCAGTACTTC. Amino acids: CASSVLAVPPREQYF. Combining the CDR3 with reference TRBV19 and TRBJ2-7 gives the whole variable domain DGGITQSPKYLFRKEGQNVTLSCEQNLNHDAMYWYRQDPGQGLRLIYYSQIVNDFQKGDIAEGYSVSREKKESFPLTVTSAQKNPTAFYLCASSVLAVPPREQYFGPGTRLTVT.

In this sample, this clonotype turned up many times. This chain connects TRBV4-1 to TRBJ2-4, with D maybe TRBD2 (5 bases). The length of the CDR3 is 14 residues. CDR1 and CDR2 (germline): MGHRA, YSYEKL. Trimming pared 0 bases from V and 8 bases from J, leaving 11 bases between. CDR3 amino acids: CASSQDRGLDIQYF. For the CDR3, the DNA is TGCGCCAGCAGCCAAGATCGAGGGCTAGACATTCAGTACTTC.

This clonotype was counted many times. CDR3 residues: CASSPSRGELSTDTQYF. The DNA for the CDR3 is TGTGCCAGTAGCCCCTCGAGAGGGGAGCTCAGCACAGATACGCAGTATTTT. V and J are TRBV19 and TRBJ2-3; perhaps D is TRBD1 or TRBD2 (5 bases each). V lost 6 bases and J lost 0, with 19 bases in between. This CDR3 is 17 amino acids long. Germline V gene sequence: CDR1 LNHDA, CDR2 SQIVND (reference sequence).